Listed here are 3 T cell receptor beta chains from one sample, sequenced in a study of blood T cells in healthy people across ages. Next came a second PCR, run for roughly 6 to 11 cycles, which used a sample-barcoded 5' primer along with a J-beta primer mix. In TCRdb, the 5' RACE reads were re-called with MiXCR into one record per CDR3 protein. This table has approximately 800,000 distinct CDR3 sequences, 58% appearing once. Sequences were obtained from blood. The receptors shown here come from a man in his thirties or forties in good health.

The rearrangement joins TRBV20-1 to TRBJ1-1, with D unclear. Trimming cost V 4 bases and J 2 bases, with 11 bases left between them. Germline V gives CDR1 DFQATT, CDR2 SNEGSKA (reference sequence). The CDR3 loop spans 13 amino acids. CDR3 sequence reads: CSAIRVKNTEAFF. The CDR3 DNA reads as TGCAGTGCTATAAGGGTGAAAAACACTGAAGCTTTCTTT.

This chain connects TRBV10-3 to TRBJ2-2; D uncertain. V lost 10 bases to trimming and J lost 6 bases, with 12 bases between them. The CDR3 is 12 amino acids. The V gene's germline CDR1 is ENHRY and CDR2 SYGVKD. The CDR3 sequence: CATTANPGELFF. In nucleotides, the CDR3 is TGTGCCACCACTGCCAACCCCGGGGAGCTGTTTTTT.

The CDR3 reads CATSRDPKYEQYF. In DNA, the CDR3 is TGTGCCACCAGCAGAGATCCCAAATACGAGCAGTACTTC. The chain joins TRBV15 to TRBJ2-7; no reliable D call. Germline values: CDR1 LNHNV, CDR2 YYDKDF (reference sequence). The CDR3 extends over 13 amino acids. Trimming stripped 0 bases from V and 4 bases from J, with 7 bases between. Full variable domain (rest looked up from reference TRBV15 and TRBJ2-7): DAMVIQNPRYQVTQFGKPVTLSCSQTLNHNVMYWYQQKSSQAPKLLFHYYDKDFNNEADTPDNFQSRRPNTSFCFLDIRSPGLGDTAMYLCATSRDPKYEQYFGPGTRLTVT.